These 32 T cell receptor beta chains originate from one sample sequenced in a study of T-cell memory formation after mild COVID-19. TCRdb itself ran the 5' RACE reads through MiXCR, one entry per CDR3 protein. This repertoire shows approximately 290,000 distinct CDR3 sequences, less than 20% found once; its top ten account for about 21%. Sequencing input: PBMCs or a T cell subset sorted from them (not recorded which). Every receptor here comes from a man between 18 and 35 years old who had mild COVID-19 (a few samples of this study predate the infection). Cell type and time point are not known.

This clonotype has more than one count but fewer than ten. The chain combines TRBV28 with TRBJ2-1, with D unclear. Trimming cost V 1 base and J 12 bases, with 10 bases left between them. Germline V gene data show CDR1 as MDHEN and CDR2 as SYDVKM. This CDR3 is 12 amino acids long. CDR3 loop: CASSLSLKGQFF. The CDR3, as DNA: TGTGCCAGCAGTTTATCCCTCAAGGGGCAGTTCTTC. Based on the CDR3 plus reference TRBV28 and TRBJ2-1, the full variable domain is DVKVTQSSRYLVKRTGEKVFLECVQDMDHENMFWYRQDPGLGLRLIYFSYDVKMKEKGDIPEGYSVSREKKERFSLILESASTNQTSMYLCASSLSLKGQFFGPGTRLTVL.

This rearrangement joins TRBV20-1 to TRBJ2-2; TRBD2 matches at 10 bases. V shed 3 bases and J 0 bases; nucleotides not matched to a gene: 4. Germline V CDR1 and CDR2: DFQATT, SNEGSKA (reference sequence). This CDR3 is built from 16 residues. The CDR3 region is CSASGSGGANTGELFF. The CDR3 DNA reads as TGCAGTGCTAGTGGGAGCGGGGGGGCGAACACCGGGGAGCTGTTTTTT.

This chain joins TRBV28 and TRBJ1-6; possible D gene TRBD1, 6 bases. This CDR3 has 13 amino acids. Trimming pared 2 bases from V and 11 bases from J, leaving 10 bases between. Germline CDR1 and CDR2: MDHEN and SYDVKM. In DNA, the CDR3 is TGTGCCAGCAGTTTACCAGGGGCGGCACCCCTCCACTTT. Protein: CASSLPGAAPLHF. Combining the CDR3 with reference TRBV28 and TRBJ1-6 gives the whole variable domain DVKVTQSSRYLVKRTGEKVFLECVQDMDHENMFWYRQDPGLGLRLIYFSYDVKMKEKGDIPEGYSVSREKKERFSLILESASTNQTSMYLCASSLPGAAPLHFGNGTRLTVT.

This clonotype was counted between two and nine times. The chain uses TRBV2 and TRBJ1-5; no firm D call. The germline CDR1 and CDR2 sequences are SNHLY and FYNNEI. Trimming removed 3 bases from V and 4 bases from J, with 7 bases in between. The CDR3 has 13 residues. CDR3 nucleotide sequence: TGTGCCAGCAGTGAGCGGAGGAATCAGCCCCAGCATTTT. Protein: CASSERRNQPQHF.

The rearrangement links TRBV27 to TRBJ1-3; possibly TRBD1 for D (5 bases). V was clipped by 8 bases and J by 0 bases, with 23 bases between them. The CDR3 is 18 residues long. CDR1 and CDR2 from the germline V gene are MNHEY and SMNVEV (reference sequence). The CDR3 nucleotides read TGTGCCAGCGCCCTTCGAGGAGGGACCTCTTTCTCTGGAAACACCATATATTTT. Amino acid sequence: CASALRGGTSFSGNTIYF.

This clonotype was detected only a few times. V and J are TRBV5-1 and TRBJ2-3, with 13 bases that match TRBD2. Germline-derived CDR1 and CDR2 are SGHRS and YFSETQ. The V gene end was trimmed by 4 bases and the J gene end by 4 bases; junction bases not matched to a gene: 18. The CDR3 loop spans 20 amino acids. The CDR3 sequence: CASSNGTGGLAGVYADTQYF. As DNA, the CDR3 is TGCGCCAGCAGCAACGGGACGGGTGGACTAGCGGGGGTCTATGCAGATACGCAGTATTTT.

This clonotype turned up a few times. The chain couples TRBV7-9 to TRBJ1-1, with D perhaps matching TRBD1 (5 bases). The germline CDR1 and CDR2 sequences are SEHNR and FQNEAQ (reference sequence). V was cut by 1 base and J by 5 bases, with 11 bases left in between. The length of the CDR3 is 14 residues. CDR3 sequence (DNA): TGTGCCAGCAGCTTAGTCACGAGGGGTACTGAAGCTTTCTTT. Translation: CASSLVTRGTEAFF.

The genes are TRBV20-1 and TRBJ2-5; D remains unclear. The CDR3 is 12 amino acids. V was pared by 3 bases and J by 1 base, with 6 bases between. Germline CDR1 DFQATT, CDR2 SNEGSKA (reference sequence). The CDR3 DNA reads as TGCAGTGCTAGGAAGGGCCAAGAGACCCAGTACTTC. The encoded protein is CSARKGQETQYF.

This clonotype was seen only a few times. The CDR3 region is CASSLAGIGTDTQYF. Written as DNA, the CDR3 is TGCGCCAGCAGCTTAGCAGGGATCGGAACAGATACGCAGTATTTT. V gene TRBV5-1 combines with J gene TRBJ2-3; TRBD1 is a possible D gene (5 bases). Germline values: CDR1 SGHRS, CDR2 YFSETQ. This CDR3 is built from 15 residues. V lost 2 bases and J 3 bases, leaving 13 bases between the germline ends.

For the CDR3, the DNA is TGTGCCAGCAGCTTAAGGTTTAGTGGCAATCAGCCCCAGCATTTT. Its translation is CASSLRFSGNQPQHF. This sequence joins TRBV5-6 and TRBJ1-5; no clear D gene. Per germline, CDR1 SGHDT and CDR2 YYEEEE. The length of the CDR3 is 15 residues. Trimming took off 2 bases at V and 2 bases at J, with 11 bases between the two ends.

The genes are TRBV18 and TRBJ2-1; the D is unclear. There are 12 residues in the CDR3. The V end lost 0 bases, the J end lost 16 bases, and 13 bases lay between the germline ends. Looked up from germline, CDR1 is KGHSH and CDR2 is LQKENI. CDR3 region: CASSPPLTRHFF. CDR3 coding DNA: TGTGCCAGCTCACCACCTTTGACGAGACACTTCTTC.

This clonotype was detected only a few times. This chain uses TRBV6-6 with TRBJ1-5; D is possibly TRBD1 (5 bases). The CDR3 contains 14 residues. V lost 10 bases, J lost 1 base, and 14 bases lay in between. Germline CDR1 reads MNHNY; CDR2 reads SVGAGI (reference sequence). The CDR3 nucleotides read TGTGCCACCATCGGGGGGGGGAGCAATCAGCCCCAGCATTTT. It is translated as CATIGGGSNQPQHF.

The rearrangement links TRBV20-1 to TRBJ1-2, with 12 nucleotides matching TRBD1. CDR3 size: 14 residues. Germline trimming cut 1 base from V and 8 bases from J; bases unmatched to any gene: 5. Germline-derived CDR1 and CDR2 are DFQATT and SNEGSKA (reference sequence). This CDR3 is CSARAGQGAGGYTF. Written as DNA, the CDR3 is TGCAGTGCTAGAGCGGGACAGGGGGCGGGAGGCTACACCTTC.

The V gene is TRBV7-2, the J gene TRBJ1-1; D is undetermined. The CDR3 length is 14 residues. The ends were cut back, 0 bases at V and 3 bases at J, with 8 bases in the middle. Germline values: CDR1 SGHTA, CDR2 FQGNSA. The chain's CDR3 is CASSLAYTDTEAFF. The CDR3, as DNA: TGTGCCAGCAGCTTAGCGTACACAGACACTGAAGCTTTCTTT.

This clonotype was counted between two and nine times. The J gene is TRBJ2-7, the V gene TRBV7-3, with D hard to call. Germline CDR1 SGHTA, CDR2 FQGTGA. Trimming removed 9 bases from V and 2 bases from J, with 17 bases in between. This CDR3 has 14 amino acids. Here the CDR3 DNA reads TGTGCCAGTGCCGGCCAAGTAAAGGCCTACGAGCAGTACGTC. Residues: CASAGQVKAYEQYV.

This clonotype was picked up a small number of times. This chain uses TRBV6-1 with TRBJ2-6, with D unclear. Trimming removed 6 bases from V and 0 bases from J, with 9 bases in between. The CDR3 runs 15 residues. CDR1 MNHNS and CDR2 SASEGT come from the germline V gene. The DNA for the CDR3 is TGTGCCAGCAGCGTCCATAACTCTGGGGCCAACGTCCTGACTTTC. The encoded protein is CASSVHNSGANVLTF.

The chain employs TRBV27 and TRBJ2-7; D unresolved. Trimming cost V 3 bases and J 6 bases, with 0 bases left between them. The CDR3 consists of 9 residues. CDR1 and CDR2 (germline): MNHEY, SMNVEV (reference sequence). CDR3 sequence: CASSFEQYV. As DNA, the CDR3 is TGTGCCAGCAGTTTCGAGCAGTACGTC.

A few counts support this clonotype. The chain joins TRBV15 to TRBJ2-1, with 8 bases that match TRBD2. Trimming removed 8 bases from V and 5 bases from J; junction bases left unmatched: 11. Germline CDR1 LNHNV, CDR2 YYDKDF (reference sequence). The length of the CDR3 is 15 residues. The CDR3 reads CATGTGRGVHNEQFF. CDR3 nucleotides: TGTGCCACCGGGACGGGGCGGGGGGTACACAATGAGCAGTTCTTC.

The chain uses TRBV6-4 and TRBJ2-3, with TRBD1 matching 10 bases. Germline V gene lookup returns CDR1 MRHNA and CDR2 SNTAGT. V shed 0 bases, J shed 3 bases, and the junction held 3 bases outside the gene matches. The CDR3 is 16 amino acids. CDR3 sequence reads: CASSDSDRGRTDTQYF. CDR3 coding DNA: TGTGCCAGCAGTGACTCCGACAGGGGGCGGACAGATACGCAGTATTTT.

The table lists this clonotype with a few counts. V gene TRBV11-2 combines with J gene TRBJ2-3; 9 nucleotides match TRBD2. The CDR3 extends over 17 amino acids. The V gene's germline CDR1 is SGHAT and CDR2 FQNNGV. V lost 2 bases, J lost 5 bases, and 11 bases stayed unmatched. The chain's CDR3 is CASSLRWAGGPRDTQYF. The CDR3 DNA reads TGTGCCAGCAGCTTAAGGTGGGCGGGGGGGCCAAGAGATACGCAGTATTTT.

This clonotype showed up many times. V is TRBV2 and J is TRBJ2-2, with TRBD1 matching 9 bases. Germline trimming cut 6 bases from V and 7 bases from J; bases unmatched to any gene: 3. The CDR3 loop spans 13 amino acids. CDR1 is SNHLY and CDR2 is FYNNEI in the germline V gene. The CDR3 sequence: CASRGQGGGELFF. CDR3 coding DNA: TGTGCCAGCAGGGGACAGGGAGGCGGGGAGCTGTTTTTT.

This chain joins TRBV20-1 and TRBJ1-1; 8 bases match TRBD1. There are 15 residues in the CDR3. Germline CDR1 and CDR2: DFQATT and SNEGSKA (reference sequence). The trim removed 6 bases at V and 5 bases at J, leaving 14 bases unmatched. CDR3 sequence reads: CSARAGDRPRTEAFF. The CDR3 DNA sequence: TGCAGTGCCCGCGCCGGGGACAGGCCTAGGACTGAAGCTTTCTTT.

The chain joins TRBV5-4 to TRBJ2-1, with 9 bases that match TRBD1. The junction had 9 bases not matched to a gene; V was cut back by 9 bases and J by 5 bases. This CDR3 has 14 residues. The germline V gene encodes CDR1 SGHNT and CDR2 YYREEE (reference sequence). The CDR3 protein is CATEQGARNNEQFF. The CDR3 nucleotides are TGTGCCACCGAACAGGGGGCCCGTAACAATGAGCAGTTCTTC.

The chain uses TRBV5-1 and TRBJ2-7; perhaps TRBD1 as D (6 bases). Germline values: CDR1 SGHRS, CDR2 YFSETQ. The CDR3 is 13 amino acids. Trimming took 5 bases from V and 2 from J, leaving 11 bases between them. The CDR3 DNA follows: TGCGCCAGCAGACCGGGACACCCCTACGAGCAGTACTTC. This gives the protein CASRPGHPYEQYF. Using reference TRBV5-1 and TRBJ2-7 for the parts outside the CDR3, the full variable domain is KAGVTQTPRYLIKTRGQQVTLSCSPISGHRSVSWYQQTPGQGLQFLFEYFSETQRNKGNFPGRFSGRQFSNSRSEMNVSTLELGDSALYLCASRPGHPYEQYFGPGTRLTVT.

This clonotype was counted only a few times. The chain uses TRBV7-9 and TRBJ2-2; the match to TRBD2 covers 8 bases. This CDR3 comprises 16 residues. J was trimmed by 7 bases and V by 4 bases; bases with no gene match: 11. Germline loops: CDR1 SEHNR, CDR2 FQNEAQ (reference sequence). This CDR3 is CASSSRGGPVSGELFF. The CDR3 DNA reads TGTGCCAGCAGCTCCCGCGGGGGGCCTGTCAGCGGGGAGCTGTTTTTT. Full variable domain (remainder filled in from reference TRBV7-9 and TRBJ2-2): DTGVSQNPRHKITKRGQNVTFRCDPISEHNRLYWYRQTLGQGPEFLTYFQNEAQLEKSRLLSDRFSAERPKGSFSTLEIQRTEQGDSAMYLCASSSRGGPVSGELFFGEGSRLTVL.

This clonotype occurred a few times. The genes are TRBV29-1 and TRBJ2-2; the D gene is possibly TRBD1 (5 bases). The germline CDR1 and CDR2 sequences are SQVTM and ANQGSEA. Trimming cost V 7 bases and J 0 bases, with 15 bases left between them. This CDR3 has 15 amino acids. CDR3 nucleotides: TGCAGCGGCATGGCAGCGACAGCGAACACCGGGGAGCTGTTTTTT. As protein: CSGMAATANTGELFF.

The gene calls are TRBV29-1 and TRBJ2-3, with a possible D match to TRBD2 (8 bases). Germline CDR1 and CDR2: SQVTM and ANQGSEA. This CDR3 is built from 14 residues. V was cut by 5 bases and J by 5 bases, with 17 bases left in between. The CDR3 DNA is TGCAGCGTTCCCGGGAGGGGGCGATTAGATACGCAGTATTTT. Translated: CSVPGRGRLDTQYF.

This chain uses TRBV7-2 with TRBJ2-5, with D possibly called TRBD1 or TRBD2 (7 bases each). Between the trimmed V and J ends, which lost 5 bases and 5 bases, there was a span of 18 bases. The CDR3 consists of 15 residues. Germline assignment: CDR1 SGHTA and CDR2 FQGNSA. This chain's CDR3 is CASSAGQGGGETQYF. Here the CDR3 DNA reads TGTGCCAGCAGCGCTGGGCAGGGGGGAGGGGAGACCCAGTACTTC.

The rearrangement links TRBV20-1 to TRBJ1-2, with D perhaps matching TRBD1 (6 bases). CDR1 and CDR2 from the germline V gene are DFQATT and SNEGSKA (reference sequence). This CDR3 contains 13 residues. The V gene lost 2 bases and the J gene lost 3 bases, with 10 bases spanning the gap. DNA for the CDR3: TGCAGTGCTAGACCCAGGGGTGACTATGGCTACACCTTC. Protein sequence: CSARPRGDYGYTF.

In this sample, this clonotype turned up a few times. This chain uses TRBV9 with TRBJ1-5; D not resolved. Per germline, CDR1 SGDLS and CDR2 YYNGEE. V was pared by 0 bases and J by 4 bases, with 5 bases between. The CDR3 is made up of 13 amino acids. Here the CDR3 reads CASSVEANQPQHF. CDR3 nucleotide sequence: TGTGCCAGCAGCGTAGAGGCTAATCAGCCCCAGCATTTT.

This clonotype came up a few times. The rearrangement links TRBV29-1 to TRBJ1-3; D uncertain. V dropped 6 bases and J dropped 0 bases, with 12 bases sitting between them. The germline V gene has CDR1 SQVTM and CDR2 ANQGSEA. The CDR3 contains 14 residues. CDR3 coding DNA: TGCAGCGTAGACGACGGGAGCTCTGGAAACACCATATATTTT. It translates to CSVDDGSSGNTIYF.

This clonotype has a handful of counts. The CDR3 coding sequence is TGTGCCAGCGGGATCGTAGGCCACAGTCGAGAGAACACTGAAGCTTTCTTT. Amino acid sequence: CASGIVGHSRENTEAFF. This chain joins TRBV28 and TRBJ1-1; D is uncertain. V was cut by 8 bases and J by 1 base, with 23 bases left in between. The CDR3 runs to 17 residues. CDR1 MDHEN and CDR2 SYDVKM come from the germline V gene. Variable domain in full (rest from reference TRBV28 and TRBJ1-1): DVKVTQSSRYLVKRTGEKVFLECVQDMDHENMFWYRQDPGLGLRLIYFSYDVKMKEKGDIPEGYSVSREKKERFSLILESASTNQTSMYLCASGIVGHSRENTEAFFGQGTRLTVV.